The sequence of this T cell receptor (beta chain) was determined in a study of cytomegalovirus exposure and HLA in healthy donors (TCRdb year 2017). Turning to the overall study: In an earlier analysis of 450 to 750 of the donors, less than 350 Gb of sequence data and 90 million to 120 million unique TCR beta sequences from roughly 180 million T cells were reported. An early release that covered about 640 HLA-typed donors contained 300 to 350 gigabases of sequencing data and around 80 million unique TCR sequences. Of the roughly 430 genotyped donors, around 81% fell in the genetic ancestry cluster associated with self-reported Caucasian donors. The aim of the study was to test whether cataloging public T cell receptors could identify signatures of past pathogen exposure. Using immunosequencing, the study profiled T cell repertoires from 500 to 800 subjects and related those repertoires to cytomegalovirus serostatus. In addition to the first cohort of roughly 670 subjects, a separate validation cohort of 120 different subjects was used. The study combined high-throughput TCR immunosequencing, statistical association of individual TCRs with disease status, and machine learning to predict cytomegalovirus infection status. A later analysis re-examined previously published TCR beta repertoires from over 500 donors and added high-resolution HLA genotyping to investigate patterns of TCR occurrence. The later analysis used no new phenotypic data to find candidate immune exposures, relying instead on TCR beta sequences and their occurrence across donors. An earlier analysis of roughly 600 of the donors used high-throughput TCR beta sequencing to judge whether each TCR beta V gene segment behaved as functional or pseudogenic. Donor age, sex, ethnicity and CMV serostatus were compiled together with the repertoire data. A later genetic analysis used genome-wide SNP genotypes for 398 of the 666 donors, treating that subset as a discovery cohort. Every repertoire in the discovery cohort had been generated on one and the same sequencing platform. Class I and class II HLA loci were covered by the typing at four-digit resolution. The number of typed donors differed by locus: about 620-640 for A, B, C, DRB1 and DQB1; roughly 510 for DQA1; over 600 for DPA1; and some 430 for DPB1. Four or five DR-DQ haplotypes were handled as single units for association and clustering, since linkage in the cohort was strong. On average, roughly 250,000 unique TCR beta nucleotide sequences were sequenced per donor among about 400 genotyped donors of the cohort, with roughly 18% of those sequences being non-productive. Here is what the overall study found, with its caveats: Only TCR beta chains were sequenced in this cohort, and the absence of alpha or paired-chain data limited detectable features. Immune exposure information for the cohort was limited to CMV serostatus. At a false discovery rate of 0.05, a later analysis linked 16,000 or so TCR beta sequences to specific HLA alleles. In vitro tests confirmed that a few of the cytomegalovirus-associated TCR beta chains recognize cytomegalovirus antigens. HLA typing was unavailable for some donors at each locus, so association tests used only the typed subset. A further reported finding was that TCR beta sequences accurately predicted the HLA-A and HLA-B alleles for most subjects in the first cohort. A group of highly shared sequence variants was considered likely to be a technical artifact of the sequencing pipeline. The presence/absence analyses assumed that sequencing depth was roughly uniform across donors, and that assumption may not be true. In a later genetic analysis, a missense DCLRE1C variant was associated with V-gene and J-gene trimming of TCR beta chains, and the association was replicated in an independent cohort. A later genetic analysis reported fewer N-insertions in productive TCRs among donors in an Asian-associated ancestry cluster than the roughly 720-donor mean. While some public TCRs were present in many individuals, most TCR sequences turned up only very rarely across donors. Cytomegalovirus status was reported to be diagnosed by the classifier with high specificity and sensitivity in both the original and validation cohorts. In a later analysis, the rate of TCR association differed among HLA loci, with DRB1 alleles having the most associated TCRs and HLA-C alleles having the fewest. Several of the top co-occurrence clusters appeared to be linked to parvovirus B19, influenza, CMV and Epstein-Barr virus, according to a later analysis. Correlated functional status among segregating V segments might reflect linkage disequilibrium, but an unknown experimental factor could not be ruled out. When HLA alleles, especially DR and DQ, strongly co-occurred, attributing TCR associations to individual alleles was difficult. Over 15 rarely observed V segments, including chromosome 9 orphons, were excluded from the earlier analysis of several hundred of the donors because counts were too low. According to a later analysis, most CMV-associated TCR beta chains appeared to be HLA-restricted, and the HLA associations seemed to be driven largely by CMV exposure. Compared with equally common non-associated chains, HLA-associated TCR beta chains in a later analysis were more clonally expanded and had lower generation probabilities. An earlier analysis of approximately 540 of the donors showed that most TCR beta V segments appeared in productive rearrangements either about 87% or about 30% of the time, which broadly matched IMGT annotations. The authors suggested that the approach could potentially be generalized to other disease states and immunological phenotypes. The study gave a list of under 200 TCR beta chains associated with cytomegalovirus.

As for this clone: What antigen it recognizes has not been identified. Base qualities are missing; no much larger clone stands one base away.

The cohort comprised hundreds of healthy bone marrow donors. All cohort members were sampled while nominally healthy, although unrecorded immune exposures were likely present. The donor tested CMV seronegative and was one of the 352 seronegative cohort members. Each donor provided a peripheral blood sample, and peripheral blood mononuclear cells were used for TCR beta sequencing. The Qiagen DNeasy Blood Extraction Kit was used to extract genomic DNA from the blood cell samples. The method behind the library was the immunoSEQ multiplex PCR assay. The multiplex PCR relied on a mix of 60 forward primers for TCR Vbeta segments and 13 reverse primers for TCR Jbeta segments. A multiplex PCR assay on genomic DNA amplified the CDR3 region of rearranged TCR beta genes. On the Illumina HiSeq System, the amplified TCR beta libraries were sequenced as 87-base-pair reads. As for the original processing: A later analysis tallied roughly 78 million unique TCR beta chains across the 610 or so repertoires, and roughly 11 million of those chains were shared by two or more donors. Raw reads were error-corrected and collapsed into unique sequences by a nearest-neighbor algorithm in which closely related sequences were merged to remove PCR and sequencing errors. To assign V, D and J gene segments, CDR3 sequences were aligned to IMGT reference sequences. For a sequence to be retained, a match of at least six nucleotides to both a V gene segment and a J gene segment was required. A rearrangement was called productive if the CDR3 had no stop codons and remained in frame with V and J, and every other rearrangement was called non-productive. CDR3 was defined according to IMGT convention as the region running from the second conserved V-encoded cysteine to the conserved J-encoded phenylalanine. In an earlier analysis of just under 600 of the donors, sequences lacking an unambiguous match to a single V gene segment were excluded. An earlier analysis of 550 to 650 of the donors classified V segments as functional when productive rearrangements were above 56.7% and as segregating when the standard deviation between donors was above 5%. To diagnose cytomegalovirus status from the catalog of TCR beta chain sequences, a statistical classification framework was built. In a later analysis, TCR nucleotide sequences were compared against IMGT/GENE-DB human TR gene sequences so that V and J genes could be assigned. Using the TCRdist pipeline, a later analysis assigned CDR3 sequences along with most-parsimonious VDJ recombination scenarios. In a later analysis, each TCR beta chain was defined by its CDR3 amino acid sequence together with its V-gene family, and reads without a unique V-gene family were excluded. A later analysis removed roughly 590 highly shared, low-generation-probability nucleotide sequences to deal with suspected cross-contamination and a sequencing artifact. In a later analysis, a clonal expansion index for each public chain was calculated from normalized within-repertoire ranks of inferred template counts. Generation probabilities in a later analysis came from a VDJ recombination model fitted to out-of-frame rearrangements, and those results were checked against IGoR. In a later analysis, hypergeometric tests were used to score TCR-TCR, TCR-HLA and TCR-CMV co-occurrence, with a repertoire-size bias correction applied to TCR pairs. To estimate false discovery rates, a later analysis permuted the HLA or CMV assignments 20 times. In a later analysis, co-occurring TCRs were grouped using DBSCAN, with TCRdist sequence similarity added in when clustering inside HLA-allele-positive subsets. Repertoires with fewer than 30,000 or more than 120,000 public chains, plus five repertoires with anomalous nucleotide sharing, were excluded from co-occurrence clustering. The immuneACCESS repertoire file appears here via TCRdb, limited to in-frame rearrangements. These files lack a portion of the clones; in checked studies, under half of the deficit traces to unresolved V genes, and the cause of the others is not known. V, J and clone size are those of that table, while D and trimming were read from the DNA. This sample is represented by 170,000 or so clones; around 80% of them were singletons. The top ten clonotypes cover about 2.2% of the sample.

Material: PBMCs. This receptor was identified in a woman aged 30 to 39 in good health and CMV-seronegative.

The encoded CDR3 is CASSLAEGGVTDTQYF. Here is the DNA: TGTGCCAGCAGCTTGGCCGAGGGAGGAGTTACAGATACGCAGTATTTT. The rearrangement combines TRBV5-5 with TRBJ2-3; TRBD2 could be the D gene, as 6 bases match. The CDR1 and CDR2 encoded by the germline V gene (reference sequence) are SGHKS and YYEKEE. The junction shows trimming of 0 bases on V and 3 bases on J, plus 14 bases between the germline ends. The CDR3, cysteine through phenylalanine, is 16 amino acids long. The entry retains the CDR3 DNA only, 48 bases that are in frame from base 1.